What follows are 26 T cell receptor beta chains derived from one specimen sequenced in a study of multiple sclerosis patients with progressive multifocal leukoencephalopathy (dated by TCRdb to about 2019). The protocol used for the library was the immunoSEQ multiplex PCR assay. Sourced from immuneACCESS, this table was stored by TCRdb with only in-frame sequences that have V and J called. A share of the clones is absent; for the studies checked, an unresolved V gene accounts for under half, and the remainder has no known explanation. The sample profile shows more than 20,000 clones; approximately 89% of them were found once. The ten most abundant clones make up about 2.1% of the sample. What the time point label conveys for this sample: less than 15 months of natalizumab therapy. Sample treatment or condition, as interpreted from the label and publication: on natalizumab therapy at sampling. Sequenced here: PBMCs, sampled from a patient treated with natalizumab. The receptors originated from a man between 25 and 39 years old with multiple sclerosis.

This chain links TRBV5-6 with TRBJ2-3, with D possibly matching TRBD1 (5 bases). The germline V gene has CDR1 SGHDT and CDR2 YYEEEE. The CDR3 consists of 14 residues. Trimming removed 4 bases at V and 4 bases at J, with 13 bases between. The CDR3 region has the DNA TGTGCCAGCAGCCCTGGACACCGCGCAGATACGCAGTATTTT. Translated, it gives CASSPGHRADTQYF.

About this clone itself: One junction end disagrees with the germline gene, perhaps due to a read error. This rearrangement joins TRBV11-3 to TRBJ1-1, with TRBD1 as a possible D gene (5 bases). CDR1 and CDR2 from the germline V gene are SGHNT and YENEEA. The CDR3 has 16 residues. Here the CDR3 DNA reads TGTGCCAGCAGCCTAGAGGGGTCCGGGTCCGGCACTGAAGCTTTCTTT. It translates to CASSLEGSGSGTEAFF.

This clone was seen just once. The chain couples TRBV19 to TRBJ2-1, with D possibly TRBD1 on 5 matching bases. Germline V lookup: CDR1 LNHDA, CDR2 SQIVND (reference sequence). The V and J ends lost 5 bases and 4 bases respectively, with 6 bases between them. The CDR3 runs to 12 residues. The CDR3 is CASSGAYNEQFF. The CDR3 nucleotides are TGTGCCAGTAGTGGGGCGTACAATGAGCAGTTCTTC.

The V and J genes are TRBV29-1 and TRBJ2-2; no definite D call. The ends were cut back, 4 bases at V and 6 bases at J, with 6 bases in the middle. Germline CDR1 and CDR2: SQVTM and ANQGSEA. The CDR3 consists of 11 residues. The CDR3 DNA reads TGCAGCGTTGGGGAATCCGGGGAGCTGTTTTTT. It specifies CSVGESGELFF.

CDR3 DNA sequence: TGTGCCAGCAGTGAACGGACAGGGGGGGGAAAACTGTTTTTT. Translating gives CASSERTGGGKLFF. The rearrangement joins TRBV2 to TRBJ1-4, with TRBD1 matching over 10 bases. Trimming at V came to 2 bases and at J to 10 bases, leaving 4 bases not matched to a gene. Germline V CDR1 and CDR2: SNHLY, FYNNEI. The CDR3 has 14 residues. The entire variable domain, with the rest obtained from reference TRBV2 and TRBJ1-4, is as follows: EPEVTQTPSHQVTQMGQEVILRCVPISNHLYFYWYRQILGQKVEFLVSFYNNEISEKSEIFDDQFSVERPDGSNFTLKIRSTKLEDSAMYFCASSERTGGGKLFFGSGTQLSVL.

The V gene is TRBV29-1, the J gene TRBJ2-5, with TRBD1 matching over 7 bases. The V gene's germline CDR1 is SQVTM and CDR2 ANQGSEA. The trim removed 8 bases at V and 4 bases at J, leaving 7 bases unmatched. The CDR3 spans 12 residues. CDR3 bases: TGCAGCCTGTCAGGGGGTAGAGAGACCCAGTACTTC. This translates into CSLSGGRETQYF.

This chain joins TRBV5-1 and TRBJ2-2; unclear D gene. CDR3 length: 16 amino acids. V was cut by 3 bases and J by 3 bases, with 15 bases left in between. Germline CDR1 SGHRS, CDR2 YFSETQ. The CDR3 loop is CASSSVKGSDTGELFF. The CDR3 region has the DNA TGCGCCAGCAGCTCCGTCAAGGGATCGGACACCGGGGAGCTGTTTTTT.

The gene calls are TRBV11-1 and TRBJ2-5, with 9 bases lining up with TRBD2. The ends lost 5 bases at V and 5 bases at J; junction bases unmatched: 6. Germline lookup yields CDR1 SGHAT and CDR2 FQDESV (reference sequence). CDR3 size: 14 residues. The CDR3 DNA reads as TGTGCCAGCAGCCGTAGCGGGAGCTTCGAGACCCAGTACTTC. This sequence encodes CASSRSGSFETQYF.

This chain links TRBV5-5 with TRBJ1-3, with 8 positions matching TRBD1. The V and J ends lost 4 bases and 4 bases, in that order; junction bases with no gene match: 7. The CDR3 consists of 15 residues. Germline lookup yields CDR1 SGHKS and CDR2 YYEKEE (reference sequence). The DNA of the CDR3 is TGTGCCAGCAGCCAGACCGGGACAGGAGGAAACACCATATATTTT. Protein: CASSQTGTGGNTIYF.

In this sample, this clone turned up once. This chain connects TRBV29-1 to TRBJ2-1; TRBD2 aligns across 10 bases. The CDR3 is 14 amino acids. V gave up 6 bases and J gave up 11 bases; unmatched junction bases: 13. CDR1 is SQVTM, CDR2 ANQGSEA, per germline. CDR3 bases: TGCAGCGTGCAACCCCTAGCGGGAGTTCTGAAGCAGTTCTTC. Protein product: CSVQPLAGVLKQFF.

The chain uses TRBV7-2 and TRBJ2-3; TRBD2 agrees at 7 bases. V lost 1 base and J lost 0; bases outside the gene matches: 10. In germline, CDR1 is SGHTA, CDR2 FQGNSA. This CDR3 is 18 amino acids long. The CDR3 reads CASSLGDYTSFSTDTQYF. Here the CDR3 DNA reads TGTGCCAGCAGCTTAGGGGACTATACATCATTTAGCACAGATACGCAGTATTTT.

The rearrangement links TRBV5-4 to TRBJ2-1; 8 bases are shared with TRBD2. This CDR3 has 15 amino acids. V dropped 4 bases and J dropped 8; count of bases not matched to a gene: 11. Germline values: CDR1 SGHNT, CDR2 YYREEE (reference sequence). As DNA, the CDR3 is TGTGCCAGCAGCCCCCCGGCTAGCGGGTCCTATGAGCAGTTCTTC. Amino acids: CASSPPASGSYEQFF.

This clone was counted once. The junction differs from germline at one of its ends, possibly a read error. The V and J genes are TRBV11-2 and TRBJ2-1; the match to TRBD1 covers 10 bases. CDR3 length equals 13 residues. CDR1 SGHAT and CDR2 FQNNGV come from the germline V gene. In DNA form, the CDR3 reads TGTGCCAGCAGCTTATCCCAGGGACAGGGGAGGGTCTTC. Protein sequence: CASSLSQGQGRVF.

This clone has just one count. The V call is TRBV9, the J call TRBJ2-1, with 8 bases lining up with TRBD2. The CDR3 sequence is 15 residues long. With 4 bases clipped from V and 7 bases from J, the junction kept 10 bases outside the gene matches. Germline V CDR1 and CDR2: SGDLS, YYNGEE. CDR3 amino acids: CASSSSVGGGNEQFF. The CDR3 DNA reads TGTGCCAGCAGCTCGTCGGTCGGGGGGGGAAATGAGCAGTTCTTC.

CDR3 sequence (DNA): TGTGCCAGCAGCCAAGGGGGTTGGGAGCTGTTTTTT. Its translation: CASSQGGWELFF. V gene TRBV4-2 combines with J gene TRBJ2-2; D is undetermined. The CDR3 is 12 residues long. Looked up from germline, CDR1 is LGHNA and CDR2 is YNFKEQ. V was trimmed by 1 base and J by 9 bases, leaving 6 bases between them.

The rearrangement joins TRBV13 to TRBJ1-5, with D perhaps TRBD1 (6 bases). The CDR3 has 16 residues. Germline loops: CDR1 PRHDT, CDR2 FYEKMQ (reference sequence). V lost 2 bases and J 1 base, leaving 12 bases between the germline ends. CDR3 in amino acids: CASSLNRAGSNQPQHF. The CDR3 region has the DNA TGTGCCAGCAGCTTAAACAGGGCGGGAAGCAATCAGCCCCAGCATTTT.

This chain uses TRBV6-1 with TRBJ1-3; TRBD1 might be the D (6 bases). CDR3 length: 15 residues. V dropped 3 bases and J dropped 1 base, with 10 bases sitting between them. Germline V gene data show CDR1 as MNHNS and CDR2 as SASEGT. CDR3 amino acids: CASSDVQGSGNTIYF. The DNA of the CDR3 is TGTGCCAGCAGTGATGTTCAGGGGTCTGGAAACACCATATATTTT.

This chain connects TRBV18 to TRBJ1-5; TRBD1 might be the D (6 bases). The CDR3 is 14 residues long. Germline V gives CDR1 KGHSH, CDR2 LQKENI. V was shortened by 6 bases and J by 4 bases, with 13 bases between the two germline ends. The CDR3 DNA is TGTGCCAGCTCCAGGGCAGGGGAGAATCAGCCCCAGCATTTT. Translating gives CASSRAGENQPQHF.

The chain employs TRBV7-6 and TRBJ2-5; 9 positions agree with TRBD1. The DNA end favors TRBJ2-7, so the J call may be wrong. The CDR3 is made up of 14 amino acids. The germline CDR1 and CDR2 sequences are SGHVS and FNYEAQ. DNA for the CDR3: TGTGCCAGCAGCCCAAGGACAGGGGTCCACGAGCAGTACTTC. Translating it yields CASSPRTGVHEQYF.

The rearrangement joins TRBV18 to TRBJ2-1, with D possibly matching TRBD1 (5 bases). The CDR3 has 16 amino acids. Trimming left V 3 bases short and J 7 bases short, with 19 bases between. CDR1 and CDR2 (germline): KGHSH, LQKENI. The CDR3 DNA follows: TGTGCCAGCTCACCGGGGCCGGCGGTCCTTCGGAATGAGCAGTTCTTC. Its translation is CASSPGPAVLRNEQFF.

The rearrangement links TRBV7-2 to TRBJ2-7; TRBD1 matches at 12 bases. CDR3 size: 15 residues. Looked up from germline, CDR1 is SGHTA and CDR2 is FQGNSA. V was clipped by 3 bases and J by 7 bases; unmatched bases: 7. The CDR3 nucleotides are TGTGCCAGCAGCTTTGCCGGGACAGGGGGCGTTGAGCAGTACTTC. Residues: CASSFAGTGGVEQYF.

The rearrangement uses TRBV18 and TRBJ2-6; D could derive from TRBD1 or TRBD2 (5 bases each). The CDR3 is made up of 15 amino acids. V was shortened by 5 bases and J by 4 bases, with 12 bases between the two germline ends. Germline-derived CDR1 and CDR2 are KGHSH and LQKENI. CDR3 DNA: TGTGCCAGCTCAGCCTCGGGGCCCGGGGCCAACGTCCTGACTTTC. Encoded protein: CASSASGPGANVLTF.

The chain combines TRBV27 with TRBJ1-2, with 7 nucleotides matching TRBD1. Germline assignment: CDR1 MNHEY and CDR2 SMNVEV (reference sequence). With V trimmed by 5 bases and J by 2 bases, 5 bases remained unmatched. The CDR3 runs to 14 residues. CDR3 nucleotides: TGTGCCAGCAGTCGACAGGGTTACAACTATGGCTACACCTTC. It encodes CASSRQGYNYGYTF.

V gene TRBV19 combines with J gene TRBJ1-5, with D perhaps TRBD1 (6 bases). The CDR3 loop spans 13 amino acids. Germline V gene sequence: CDR1 LNHDA, CDR2 SQIVND (reference sequence). The V and J ends lost 3 bases and 11 bases respectively, with 14 bases between them. CDR3 DNA sequence: TGTGCCAGTAGTATGAGGGGGGGGGCGGCCCAGCATTTT. This encodes CASSMRGGAAQHF.

The table lists this clone with a count of one. J is TRBJ1-2 and V is TRBV9; D is ambiguous. The CDR3 extends over 14 amino acids. From germline, CDR1 is SGDLS and CDR2 YYNGEE. Trimming took off 5 bases at V and 5 bases at J, with 16 bases between the two ends. This CDR3 reads CASSGHGLAYGYTF. The CDR3 DNA reads as TGTGCCAGCAGTGGGCACGGGTTGGCATATGGCTACACCTTC. The full variable domain, in which reference TRBV9 and TRBJ1-2 provide the parts outside the CDR3, is DSGVTQTPKHLITATGQRVTLRCSPRSGDLSVYWYQQSLDQGLQFLIQYYNGEERAKGNILERFSAQQFPDLHSELNLSSLELGDSALYFCASSGHGLAYGYTFGSGTRLTVV.

The V gene is TRBV6-1, the J gene TRBJ2-7; D is possibly TRBD1 (6 bases). The germline V and J ends were trimmed by 6 bases and 4 bases, with 16 bases remaining between them. From germline, CDR1 is MNHNS and CDR2 SASEGT. There are 14 residues in the CDR3. CDR3 bases: TGTGCCAGCAGCAGGGGACACCTAGAGTACGAGCAGTACTTC. Translating it yields CASSRGHLEYEQYF.